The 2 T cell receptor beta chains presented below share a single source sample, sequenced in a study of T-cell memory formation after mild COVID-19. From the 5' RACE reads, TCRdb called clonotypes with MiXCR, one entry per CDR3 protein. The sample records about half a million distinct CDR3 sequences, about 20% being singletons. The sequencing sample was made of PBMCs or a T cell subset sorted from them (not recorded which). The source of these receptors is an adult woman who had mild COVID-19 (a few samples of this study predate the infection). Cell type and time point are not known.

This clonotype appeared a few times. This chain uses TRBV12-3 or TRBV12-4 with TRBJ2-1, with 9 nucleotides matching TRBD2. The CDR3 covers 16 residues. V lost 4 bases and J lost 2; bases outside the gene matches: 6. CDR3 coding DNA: TGTGCCAGCAGTTCCCTCCGCGGGGGGGCCTACAATGAGCAGTTCTTC. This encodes CASSSLRGGAYNEQFF.

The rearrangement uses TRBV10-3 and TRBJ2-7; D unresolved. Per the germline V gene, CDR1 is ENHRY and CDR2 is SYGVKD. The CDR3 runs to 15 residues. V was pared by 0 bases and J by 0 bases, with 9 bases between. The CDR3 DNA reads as TGTGCCATCAGTGAGTCGAAGGGCCACTCCTACGAGCAGTACTTC. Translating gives CAISESKGHSYEQYF.